The entry below gives a single T cell receptor (beta chain) sequence along with its context. The antigen is undetermined. A read error is possible here, since a much larger clone lies one base away. The data were taken from a study of breast tumors, draining lymph nodes, adjacent tissues. Findings and caveats of the study: Luminal-like breast cancer showed significantly greater tumor-nontumor repertoire similarity than basal-like breast cancer did. Compared with lymph nodes, tumors were less diverse; compared with nontumor tissue, more. That most tumor T cells come from lymph nodes remained unproven.

The lymph nodes were axillary draining lymph nodes from breast cancer patients. Each CDR3 protein is one row after TCRdb ran MiXCR on the multiplex PCR reads. This table has under 350,000 distinct CDR3 sequences, over 25% appearing once. Per germline, CDR1 SGDLS and CDR2 YYNGEE. There are 14 residues in the CDR3. This chain connects TRBV9 to TRBJ2-7, with TRBD1 matching 7 bases. Material for sequencing was axillary lymph node tissue. The origin of this receptor is a female donor with breast cancer. Some clones in this sample may be carry-over from other donors' samples. The CDR3 nucleotides read TGTGCCAGCAGCGTTTTAGGGGGCTACGGGGAGCAGTCCTTC. Encoded protein: CASSVLGGYGEQSF.